A selection of T cell receptor beta chains follows, all from one sample in a study of T cell repertoires in cytomegalovirus infection. Each CDR3 protein is one row after TCRdb ran MiXCR on the reads. The top ten clones hold less than 15% of a sample with around 530,000 distinct CDR3 sequences, less than 30% of them seen once. The sample was PBMCs. These receptors were taken from a human donor in good health (CMV status not recorded). Some clones in this sample may be carry-over from other donors' samples. Each CDR3 is given with its conserved first and last residue. Fields, in order: J gene, D gene, V gene, clone size, CDR3 DNA, CDR3 protein. D genes are given only for firm matches. Some rows have no size entry. The others give once, few or many, or a class for an expanded clone.

j_gene: TRBJ2-3; d_gene: TRBD2; v_gene: TRBV19; abundance: -; CDR3nt: TGTGCCAGTAGTATAGGTAGCGGGATCGCTGATACGCAGTATTTT; CDR3aa: CASSIGSGIADTQYF
j_gene: TRBJ2-1; d_gene: -; v_gene: TRBV24-1; abundance: -; CDR3nt: TGTGCCACCAGTAGTAAGGTGTTCGAGGAGTCGTTTGGGAATGAGCAGTTCTTC; CDR3aa: CATSSKVFEESFGNEQFF
j_gene: TRBJ1-1; d_gene: TRBD1; v_gene: TRBV5-1; abundance: few; CDR3nt: TGCGCCAGCAGCCAGGACAGGGTGGCGAACACTGAAGCTTTCTTT; CDR3aa: CASSQDRVANTEAFF
j_gene: TRBJ2-2; d_gene: TRBD1; v_gene: TRBV6-2/TRBV6-3; abundance: many; CDR3nt: TGTGCCAGCAAGATCGGGACAGGGGATACCGGGGAGCTGTTTTTT; CDR3aa: CASKIGTGDTGELFF
j_gene: TRBJ2-2; d_gene: TRBD1; v_gene: TRBV6-2/TRBV6-3; abundance: few; CDR3nt: TGTGCCAGCAGTCCCCAGGGACAGGGGGAGCTGTTTTTT; CDR3aa: CASSPQGQGELFF
j_gene: TRBJ1-2; d_gene: -; v_gene: TRBV7-2; abundance: -; CDR3nt: TGTGCCAGCAGCTCAACAGGGTGGAGTGGCTACACCTTC; CDR3aa: CASSSTGWSGYTF
j_gene: TRBJ2-2; d_gene: TRBD2; v_gene: TRBV10-3; abundance: few; CDR3nt: TGTGCCATCAGTGGCCTAGCGGGAACGAACACCGGGGAGCTGTTTTTT; CDR3aa: CAISGLAGTNTGELFF
j_gene: TRBJ2-7; d_gene: TRBD2; v_gene: TRBV10-3; abundance: -; CDR3nt: TGTGCCATCAGTGATGGGGGGGAGGTCGGCTACGAGCAGTACTTC; CDR3aa: CAISDGGEVGYEQYF
j_gene: TRBJ1-1; d_gene: -; v_gene: TRBV7-2; abundance: many; CDR3nt: TGTGCCAGCAGCTTAGCGCCAGGCATGAACACTGAAGCTTTCTTT; CDR3aa: CASSLAPGMNTEAFF
j_gene: TRBJ1-5; d_gene: TRBD1; v_gene: TRBV12-3/TRBV12-4; abundance: few; CDR3nt: TGTGCCAGCAGTGTGGACAGGGTCGGCAATCAGCCCCAGCATTTT; CDR3aa: CASSVDRVGNQPQHF
j_gene: TRBJ2-1; d_gene: TRBD2; v_gene: TRBV27; abundance: few; CDR3nt: TGTGCCAGCAGTGCTAGCGGGACCTCCTACAATGAGCAGTTCTTC; CDR3aa: CASSASGTSYNEQFF
j_gene: TRBJ2-1; d_gene: -; v_gene: TRBV5-6; abundance: -; CDR3nt: TGTGCCAGCAGCTTGGAGGGGCAGGGGTTTTCCAATGAGCAGTTCTTC; CDR3aa: CASSLEGQGFSNEQFF
j_gene: TRBJ2-1; d_gene: TRBD2; v_gene: TRBV20-1; abundance: few; CDR3nt: TGCAGTGCTAGAGGGTTCGGGACTAGCGGGATCTACAATGAGCAGTTCTTC; CDR3aa: CSARGFGTSGIYNEQFF
j_gene: TRBJ2-1; d_gene: -; v_gene: TRBV2; abundance: -; CDR3nt: TGTGCCAGCAGGGGACCCGACGGACGGTCGGGTGATGAGCAGTTCTTC; CDR3aa: CASRGPDGRSGDEQFF
j_gene: TRBJ2-7; d_gene: TRBD2; v_gene: TRBV5-4; abundance: -; CDR3nt: TGTGCCAGCAGCACTGGAGGGGGACTAGCGGGAGCTAAGTACGAGCAGTACTTC; CDR3aa: CASSTGGGLAGAKYEQYF
j_gene: TRBJ2-5; d_gene: -; v_gene: TRBV29-1; abundance: -; CDR3nt: TGCAGCGTTCCGACAGTCGGAGAGACCCAGTACTTC; CDR3aa: CSVPTVGETQYF
j_gene: TRBJ1-1; d_gene: -; v_gene: TRBV7-6; abundance: -; CDR3nt: TGTGCCAGCAGCGGCCCCCTAGGAACTGAAGCTTTCTTT; CDR3aa: CASSGPLGTEAFF
j_gene: TRBJ2-3; d_gene: TRBD2; v_gene: TRBV7-6; abundance: -; CDR3nt: TGTGCCAGCAGCCCCCTGGAACCTAGCGGGAGGGGCACAGATACGCAGTATTTT; CDR3aa: CASSPLEPSGRGTDTQYF
j_gene: TRBJ1-5; d_gene: -; v_gene: TRBV4-1; abundance: -; CDR3nt: TGCGCCAGCAGCCAATCATCACAAGCCAATCAGCCCCAGCATTTT; CDR3aa: CASSQSSQANQPQHF
j_gene: TRBJ2-1; d_gene: -; v_gene: TRBV11-2; abundance: -; CDR3nt: TGTGCCAGCAGCGTTTCCGGGACTTCAAACAATGAGCAGTTCTTC; CDR3aa: CASSVSGTSNNEQFF
j_gene: TRBJ2-2; d_gene: TRBD2; v_gene: TRBV7-3; abundance: many; CDR3nt: TGTGCCAGCAGCTTAATCGCTGGACTAGCCGACACCGGGGAGCTGTTTTTT; CDR3aa: CASSLIAGLADTGELFF
j_gene: TRBJ2-1; d_gene: TRBD2; v_gene: TRBV7-2; abundance: many; CDR3nt: TGTGCCAGCAGCCCAAGCGGGAGGGGTGAGCAGTTCTTC; CDR3aa: CASSPSGRGEQFF
j_gene: TRBJ2-1; d_gene: TRBD2; v_gene: TRBV11-3; abundance: many; CDR3nt: TGTGCCAGCAGCAACCACGGACTAGCCGATGAGCAGTTCTTC; CDR3aa: CASSNHGLADEQFF
j_gene: TRBJ2-5; d_gene: -; v_gene: TRBV6-2/TRBV6-3; abundance: many; CDR3nt: TGTGCCAGCAGTTGGGCAGGGGCTGAGACCCAGTACTTC; CDR3aa: CASSWAGAETQYF
j_gene: TRBJ2-3; d_gene: TRBD2; v_gene: TRBV14; abundance: few; CDR3nt: TGTGCCAGCAGCCATCTCTTGGGACTAGCGCCAAACACAGATACGCAGTATTTT; CDR3aa: CASSHLLGLAPNTDTQYF
j_gene: TRBJ2-1; d_gene: TRBD2; v_gene: TRBV4-1; abundance: few; CDR3nt: TGCGCCAGCAGCCAAGCTAGCGGGAGCTACAATGAGCAGTTCTTC; CDR3aa: CASSQASGSYNEQFF
j_gene: TRBJ1-1; d_gene: -; v_gene: TRBV10-3; abundance: -; CDR3nt: TGTGCCACCCGAAGTCAAGGGGAAGCTTTCTTT; CDR3aa: CATRSQGEAFF
j_gene: TRBJ2-5; d_gene: TRBD2; v_gene: TRBV7-2; abundance: many; CDR3nt: TGTGCCAGCAGCTCCAAGACTAGCGGGAGCGGGGAGACCCAGTACTTC; CDR3aa: CASSSKTSGSGETQYF
j_gene: TRBJ2-7; d_gene: -; v_gene: TRBV5-1; abundance: few; CDR3nt: TGCGCCAGCAGCTTTGGGCAGGGGAGTAACGAGCAGTACTTC; CDR3aa: CASSFGQGSNEQYF
j_gene: TRBJ2-1; d_gene: TRBD2; v_gene: TRBV24-1; abundance: few; CDR3nt: TGTGCCACCAGTGATTTTGGGACTAGCGGGAGAGGTGAGCAGTTCTTC; CDR3aa: CATSDFGTSGRGEQFF
j_gene: TRBJ2-1; d_gene: TRBD2; v_gene: TRBV7-3; abundance: many; CDR3nt: TGTGCCAGCAGCTTAAGACTAGCGGGAGGGGATGAGCAGTTCTTC; CDR3aa: CASSLRLAGGDEQFF
j_gene: TRBJ2-7; d_gene: -; v_gene: TRBV7-3; abundance: many; CDR3nt: TGTGCCAGCAGCTCAACTTCCGCGTACGAGCAGTACTTC; CDR3aa: CASSSTSAYEQYF
j_gene: TRBJ2-1; d_gene: TRBD2; v_gene: TRBV7-6; abundance: few; CDR3nt: TGTGCCAGCAGCTTAGCCTTAGCGGGAGATGGTGAGCAGTTCTTC; CDR3aa: CASSLALAGDGEQFF
j_gene: TRBJ1-2; d_gene: TRBD1; v_gene: TRBV19; abundance: few; CDR3nt: TGTGCCAGTGATGGACAGGGCCTATATGGCTACACCTTC; CDR3aa: CASDGQGLYGYTF
j_gene: TRBJ2-1; d_gene: TRBD2; v_gene: TRBV7-2; abundance: many; CDR3nt: TGTGCCAGCAGCCAAGGGGGGGGGACTAGCGGGGATAATGAGCAGTTCTTC; CDR3aa: CASSQGGGTSGDNEQFF
j_gene: TRBJ1-6; d_gene: -; v_gene: TRBV6-1; abundance: -; CDR3nt: TGTGCCAGCAGTGACCTACCACCCCTCCACTTT; CDR3aa: CASSDLPPLHF
j_gene: TRBJ2-1; d_gene: TRBD2; v_gene: TRBV14; abundance: many; CDR3nt: TGTGCCAGCAGCAACCCCGGACTAGCATCCGATGAGCAGTTCTTC; CDR3aa: CASSNPGLASDEQFF
j_gene: TRBJ2-3; d_gene: TRBD2; v_gene: TRBV27; abundance: few; CDR3nt: TGTGCCAGCAGTCCGACGTTTCGGGGGGGAAGCACAGATACGCAGTATTTT; CDR3aa: CASSPTFRGGSTDTQYF
j_gene: TRBJ2-5; d_gene: TRBD1; v_gene: TRBV6-1; abundance: many; CDR3nt: TGTGCCAGCAGTGAGGAGGACAGGGGGCGAGAGACCCAGTACTTC; CDR3aa: CASSEEDRGRETQYF
j_gene: TRBJ2-7; d_gene: TRBD1; v_gene: TRBV4-3; abundance: -; CDR3nt: TGCGCCAGCAGCCTAGGACAGGGACCCGGCAACGAGCAGTACTTC; CDR3aa: CASSLGQGPGNEQYF
j_gene: TRBJ2-4; d_gene: -; v_gene: TRBV6-1; abundance: -; CDR3nt: TGTGCCAGCAGTGATCCATCAGGCCTCGGGGCCAAAAACATTCAGTACTTC; CDR3aa: CASSDPSGLGAKNIQYF
j_gene: TRBJ2-3; d_gene: -; v_gene: TRBV6-5; abundance: -; CDR3nt: TGTGGCGACCCTTCTTGGGAAGGTACGCAGTATTTT; CDR3aa: CGDPSWEGTQYF
j_gene: TRBJ2-2; d_gene: TRBD2; v_gene: TRBV29-1; abundance: -; CDR3nt: TGCAGCGCCGGAGCGGGAGCGGGTTATGGCGGGGAGCTGTTTTTT; CDR3aa: CSAGAGAGYGGELFF
j_gene: TRBJ2-2; d_gene: TRBD1; v_gene: TRBV29-1; abundance: -; CDR3nt: TGCAGCGTGGGACAGGCGGGCACCGGGGAGCTGTTTTTT; CDR3aa: CSVGQAGTGELFF
j_gene: TRBJ2-1; d_gene: -; v_gene: TRBV12-3/TRBV12-4; abundance: few; CDR3nt: TGTGCCAGCAGGGAGAGGGGGAGGACTAATGAGCAGTTCTTC; CDR3aa: CASRERGRTNEQFF
j_gene: TRBJ2-3; d_gene: -; v_gene: TRBV15; abundance: -; CDR3nt: TGTGCCACCAGCAGAGACCCAGGGGCTACAGATACGCAGTATTTT; CDR3aa: CATSRDPGATDTQYF
j_gene: TRBJ1-4; d_gene: -; v_gene: TRBV7-2; abundance: many; CDR3nt: TGTGCCAGCAGCCCATGGGAGGGATTGACTAATGAAAAACTGTTTTTT; CDR3aa: CASSPWEGLTNEKLFF
j_gene: TRBJ2-3; d_gene: TRBD2; v_gene: TRBV27; abundance: once; CDR3nt: TGTGCCAGCAGTTTATCCGGAGTAGCGGGAGACCGAGACCATTTT; CDR3aa: CASSLSGVAGDRDHF
j_gene: TRBJ2-3; d_gene: -; v_gene: TRBV6-2/TRBV6-3; abundance: -; CDR3nt: TGTGCCAGCACCACGGGAGATACGCAGTATTTT; CDR3aa: CASTTGDTQYF
j_gene: TRBJ2-3; d_gene: -; v_gene: TRBV14; abundance: -; CDR3nt: TGTGCCAGCAGCCAAGTAGCGGCAATATTGTATTTT; CDR3aa: CASSQVAAILYF